This TCR beta chain was identified during a study of blood T cell repertoires in COVID-19. Across the whole study: The United States, Italy and Spain were the sources of the acute and convalescent COVID-19 samples. PBMCs, B-cell-depleted T cells, or T cells were the source of the cDNA or gDNA that made up the material.

In the authors' workflow: Quantification of nucleated cells was approximated via reference gene primer amplification. Repertoires were generated with immunoSEQ multiplex PCR, while TCRdb's copy carries only in-frame clones and drops some. V, J and clone size derive from that table, while D and trimming were established from the DNA sequence. The sample consists of approximately 350,000 clones, roughly 90% of them appearing once. This CDR3 contains 13 residues. Germline CDR1 is MNHEY and CDR2 is SVGAGI. V was pared by 8 bases and J by 3 bases, with 2 bases of the junction left unmatched. The specimen sequenced was peripheral blood. This TCR was sampled from a man aged 40-50 years with acute or convalescent COVID-19. The rearrangement joins TRBV6-5 to TRBJ1-5, with 9 bases fitting TRBD1. CDR3 sequence (DNA): TGTGCCAGCGGGACAGGGTACAATCAGCCCCAGCATTTT. Translated, it gives CASGTGYNQPQHF.